These 30 T cell receptor beta chains were sequenced from one sample in a study of blood T cell repertoires in COVID-19. TCRdb's table, derived via immunoSEQ multiplex PCR, lists solely in-frame clones and lacks some. The repertoire holds 200,000 to 250,000 clones, with about 90% as singletons. Sequenced input: peripheral blood. These receptors all come from a man aged 18 to 30 with active or convalescent COVID-19.

This rearrangement joins TRBV25-1 to TRBJ1-5, with D unresolved. V was cut by 5 bases and J by 1 base, with 9 bases left in between. Germline lookup yields CDR1 MGHDK and CDR2 SYGVNS. There are 14 residues in the CDR3. CDR3 bases: TGTGCCAGCAGTCCAGCGTTGAGCAATCAGCCCCAGCATTTT. As protein: CASSPALSNQPQHF.

This clone has only a few counts. The chain joins TRBV28 to TRBJ1-2, with TRBD1 identical over 9 bases. Germline V gene lookup returns CDR1 MDHEN and CDR2 SYDVKM. CDR3 size: 14 residues. CDR3 in DNA: TGTGCTCACGGCGGGGACAGGGCTAACTATGGCTACACCTTC. This gives the protein CAHGGDRANYGYTF.

V usage is TRBV7-9 and J usage is TRBJ1-2; D may be TRBD1 (6 bases). This CDR3 is built from 13 residues. Per germline, CDR1 SEHNR and CDR2 FQNEAQ (reference sequence). Deletions cut 3 bases from V and 8 bases from J, with 13 bases between. In nucleotides, the CDR3 is TGTGCCAGCAGCTTTAACAGGGTCGGGGGCTACACCTTC. Amino acid sequence: CASSFNRVGGYTF.

J is TRBJ1-1 and V is TRBV5-1; 7 bases match TRBD1. Germline assignment: CDR1 SGHRS and CDR2 YFSETQ. CDR3 size: 14 residues. The ends lost 2 bases at V and 7 bases at J; junction bases unmatched: 8. The CDR3 here is CASSFRQGWGEAFF. The CDR3 region has the DNA TGCGCCAGCAGCTTTCGACAGGGCTGGGGTGAAGCTTTCTTT.

The gene calls are TRBV21-1 and TRBJ1-2; the D call in the table, TRBD1, was not verified against the DNA. TRBV21-1 is termed a pseudogene. The length of the CDR3 is 13 residues. CDR3 in amino acids: CASSRDSIPWSGF. CDR3 coding DNA: TGTGCCAGCAGCCGGGACAGTATTCCCTGGTCGGGCTTC.

The chain employs TRBV30 and TRBJ1-1, with TRBD1 identical over 7 bases. The germline CDR1 and CDR2 sequences are GTSNPN and SVGIG (reference sequence). The V and J ends lost 4 bases and 3 bases, in that order; junction bases with no gene match: 5. This CDR3 is 13 amino acids long. This CDR3 reads CAWTSGGDTEAFF. In DNA, the CDR3 is TGTGCCTGGACTTCAGGGGGAGACACTGAAGCTTTCTTT.

This clone came up once. The CDR3 reads CAISESPGNTGELFF. The CDR3 DNA sequence: TGTGCCATCAGTGAGTCGCCAGGGAACACCGGGGAGCTGTTTTTT. The chain recombines TRBV10-3 with TRBJ2-2; no clear D gene. Germline V lookup: CDR1 ENHRY, CDR2 SYGVKD. CDR3 length: 15 residues. Trimming pared 0 bases from V and 1 base from J, leaving 6 bases between.

The rearrangement uses TRBV24-1 and TRBJ2-3; 10 bases match TRBD1. CDR1 is KGHDR, CDR2 SFDVKD, per germline. Germline trimming cut 3 bases from V and 6 bases from J; bases unmatched to any gene: 5. The CDR3 has 15 amino acids. CDR3 residues: CATSDGTGAADTQYF. The CDR3 DNA follows: TGTGCCACCAGTGATGGGACAGGGGCGGCGGATACGCAGTATTTT.

The gene calls are TRBV4-3 and TRBJ1-4; the D gene is possibly TRBD1 (5 bases). Trimming removed 0 bases from V and 5 bases from J, with 16 bases in between. This CDR3 has 17 residues. CDR1 and CDR2 from the germline V gene are LGHNA and YSLEER. CDR3: CASSQDHWGLRNEKLFF. CDR3 DNA sequence: TGCGCCAGCAGCCAAGATCATTGGGGCTTGAGGAATGAAAAACTGTTTTTT.

The chain carries TRBV2 and TRBJ2-7, with TRBD1 matching over 10 bases. Unmatched junction bases numbered 18, after V lost 6 bases and J lost 7 bases. This CDR3 is 17 amino acids long. CDR1 is SNHLY, CDR2 FYNNEI, per germline. The CDR3 protein is CASRTPMGGQGRLEQYF. DNA of the CDR3: TGTGCCAGCAGGACTCCTATGGGGGGACAGGGGCGACTTGAGCAGTACTTC.

The chain is built from TRBV7-9 and TRBJ2-4; 7 positions agree with TRBD1. The germline CDR1 and CDR2 sequences are SEHNR and FQNEAQ (reference sequence). V shed 4 bases and J 6 bases; nucleotides not matched to a gene: 6. CDR3 size: 14 residues. Here the CDR3 reads CASSSPTGRNIQYF. CDR3 nucleotide sequence: TGTGCCAGCAGCTCCCCGACAGGGAGAAACATTCAGTACTTC.

This clone was found once. This chain links TRBV28 with TRBJ1-2; 7 bases are shared with TRBD1. CDR3 size: 15 residues. After removal of 2 bases from V and 2 bases from J, the junction contained 5 bases not matched to a gene. The germline gives CDR1 MDHEN, CDR2 SYDVKM. The CDR3, as DNA: TGTGCCAGCAGTTTAATAGGGGGCGGAAACTATGGCTACACCTTC. Translated: CASSLIGGGNYGYTF.

V usage is TRBV15 and J usage is TRBJ1-5; D gene unclear. CDR1 and CDR2 (germline): LNHNV, YYDKDF (reference sequence). V was clipped by 3 bases and J by 2 bases, with 2 bases between them. This CDR3 has 12 amino acids. CDR3 region: CATSSGNQPQHF. As DNA, the CDR3 is TGTGCCACCAGCAGCGGCAATCAGCCCCAGCATTTT.

The chain carries TRBV7-6 and TRBJ1-6, with a possible D match to TRBD1 (6 bases). CDR3 size: 15 residues. Germline V gene data show CDR1 as SGHVS and CDR2 as FNYEAQ. Trimming took 5 bases from V and 8 from J, leaving 16 bases between them. As DNA, the CDR3 is TGTGCCAGCAGCCCGGAAGGGGGAGGGTATTCACCCCTCCACTTT. It codes for CASSPEGGGYSPLHF.

The chain uses TRBV19 and TRBJ1-3; D is ambiguous. The CDR3 contains 15 residues. V was shortened by 7 bases and J by 1 base, with 14 bases between the two germline ends. Germline values: CDR1 LNHDA, CDR2 SQIVND (reference sequence). CDR3 DNA: TGTGCCAGTACTAATTTTTTCGGGTCTGGAAACACCATATATTTT. Its translation: CASTNFFGSGNTIYF.

This clone has only a few counts. This sequence joins TRBV28 and TRBJ2-4; 7 nucleotides agree with TRBD2. The CDR3 length is 17 residues. Germline CDR1 reads MDHEN; CDR2 reads SYDVKM. J lost 2 bases, V lost 3 bases, and 10 bases had no gene match. The chain's CDR3 is CASSFLGGSGTKNIQYF. The CDR3 coding sequence is TGTGCCAGCAGTTTTCTTGGCGGGAGCGGTACCAAAAACATTCAGTACTTC.

The chain is built from TRBV5-6 and TRBJ2-7; D may be TRBD1 (6 bases). Between the trimmed V and J ends, which lost 5 bases and 2 bases, there was a span of 11 bases. Germline CDR1 is SGHDT and CDR2 is YYEEEE. The CDR3 has 13 amino acids. The chain's CDR3 is CASREDSTYEQYF. For the CDR3, the DNA is TGTGCCAGCAGAGAGGACAGTACCTACGAGCAGTACTTC.

The V and J genes are TRBV24-1 and TRBJ2-1; D is unresolved. Trimming stripped 5 bases from V and 7 bases from J, with 11 bases between. CDR3 length: 13 residues. Per the germline V gene, CDR1 is KGHDR and CDR2 is SFDVKD. CDR3 protein: CATSAQYGNEQFF. The CDR3 region has the DNA TGTGCCACCAGTGCCCAGTACGGGAATGAGCAGTTCTTC.

The chain links TRBV4-2 to TRBJ1-1; possibly TRBD1 for D (5 bases). Germline V gene lookup returns CDR1 LGHNA and CDR2 YNFKEQ. Trimming removed 3 bases at V and 1 base at J, with 12 bases between. This CDR3 is 15 amino acids long. The CDR3 is CASSHNTQANTEAFF. The CDR3 nucleotides are TGTGCCAGCAGCCACAATACACAGGCGAACACTGAAGCTTTCTTT.

The J gene is TRBJ2-4, the V gene TRBV5-1; D is unresolved. The CDR3 totals 16 residues. Looked up from germline, CDR1 is SGHRS and CDR2 is YFSETQ. V lost 0 bases to trimming and J lost 9 bases, with 19 bases between them. Here the CDR3 DNA reads TGCGCCAGCAGCTTGGGGAGCCAAAAACAAGAGACCATTCAGTACTTC. Encoded protein: CASSLGSQKQETIQYF.

CDR3 protein: CASSYLGNTIYF. CDR3 in DNA: TGTGCCAGTAGTTATTTAGGAAACACCATATATTTT. The V call is TRBV19, the J call TRBJ1-3, with D unresolved. Trimming left V 5 bases short and J 4 bases short, with 6 bases between. The CDR3 spans 12 residues. The germline gives CDR1 LNHDA, CDR2 SQIVND (reference sequence).

As to this clone: This may be a read error: a much more frequent sequence differs by one nucleotide. The rearrangement joins TRBV6-5 to TRBJ1-5, with 9 bases that match TRBD1. The CDR3 is 13 amino acids. In germline, CDR1 is MNHEY, CDR2 SVGAGI. The V and J ends lost 7 bases and 6 bases, in that order; junction bases with no gene match: 4. The CDR3 nucleotides read TGTGCCAGCACCGGGACAGGGAGTCAGCCCCAGCATTTT. This encodes CASTGTGSQPQHF.

The J gene is TRBJ1-5, the V gene TRBV11-2, with D perhaps matching TRBD1 (5 bases). V was trimmed by 1 base and J by 0 bases, leaving 7 bases between them. The CDR3 totals 15 residues. Germline values: CDR1 SGHAT, CDR2 FQNNGV. CDR3 amino acids: CASSLGGTSNQPQHF. CDR3 bases: TGTGCCAGCAGCTTAGGCGGGACTAGCAATCAGCCCCAGCATTTT.

This rearrangement joins TRBV6-5 to TRBJ1-5; D unresolved. Trimming stripped 6 bases from V and 2 bases from J, with 11 bases between. The CDR3 runs 14 residues. Germline V gene lookup returns CDR1 MNHEY and CDR2 SVGAGI. CDR3 coding DNA: TGTGCCAGCAGAAAACGGGGAGGCAATCAGCCCCAGCATTTT. Translating gives CASRKRGGNQPQHF.

This clone was seen a single time. The CDR3 reads CASSEGGGTEAFF. DNA of the CDR3: TGTGCCAGCAGTGAAGGGGGGGGCACTGAAGCTTTCTTT. The chain employs TRBV6-1 and TRBJ1-1, with D tentatively TRBD1 (5 bases). Looked up from germline, CDR1 is MNHNS and CDR2 is SASEGT. The V gene lost 1 base and the J gene lost 4 bases, with 7 bases spanning the gap. The CDR3 covers 13 residues.

The chain carries TRBV27 and TRBJ1-2; 12 bases are shared with TRBD1. This CDR3 contains 17 residues. The ends lost 5 bases at V and 8 bases at J; junction bases unmatched: 15. Germline V gives CDR1 MNHEY, CDR2 SMNVEV (reference sequence). CDR3 DNA: TGTGCCAGCAGTCCCCTCCCGGGGACAGGGGGCGCGCGGGGCTACACCTTC. Its translation is CASSPLPGTGGARGYTF.

This clone appeared a single time. The chain joins TRBV7-2 to TRBJ1-2, with D maybe TRBD1 (5 bases). CDR3 length: 16 residues. V was pared by 1 base and J by 0 bases, with 12 bases between. Germline assignment: CDR1 SGHTA and CDR2 FQGNSA. CDR3 bases: TGTGCCAGCAGCTTAGGCGGGACGCGCGCTAACTATGGCTACACCTTC. It yields the protein CASSLGGTRANYGYTF.

The chain recombines TRBV28 with TRBJ1-5; the D is unclear. CDR3 length: 15 residues. From germline, CDR1 is MDHEN and CDR2 SYDVKM. V lost 1 base and J 6 bases, leaving 13 bases between the germline ends. CDR3 residues: CASSLLPEGRQPQHF. The CDR3 coding sequence is TGTGCCAGCAGTTTATTACCTGAGGGCCGTCAGCCCCAGCATTTT.

The chain couples TRBV3-1 (or the pseudogene TRBV3-2) to TRBJ2-2; 14 positions match TRBD2. Germline CDR1 and CDR2: LGHDT and YNNKEL (reference sequence). J gave up 9 bases and V 0 bases, and 3 bases lay outside the gene matches. The CDR3 length is 16 residues. For the CDR3, the DNA is TGTGCCAGCAGCCAAGATGGGACTAGCGGGAGACGGGAGCTGTTTTTT. This translates into CASSQDGTSGRRELFF.

The chain is built from TRBV19 and TRBJ1-4; D unclear. The CDR3 sequence is 15 residues long. The ends were cut back, 9 bases at V and 4 bases at J, with 18 bases in the middle. Germline CDR1 LNHDA, CDR2 SQIVND (reference sequence). Written as DNA, the CDR3 is TGTGCCAGCCTTATTCCGGAGGGAGGTAATGAAAAACTGTTTTTT. Its protein is CASLIPEGGNEKLFF.